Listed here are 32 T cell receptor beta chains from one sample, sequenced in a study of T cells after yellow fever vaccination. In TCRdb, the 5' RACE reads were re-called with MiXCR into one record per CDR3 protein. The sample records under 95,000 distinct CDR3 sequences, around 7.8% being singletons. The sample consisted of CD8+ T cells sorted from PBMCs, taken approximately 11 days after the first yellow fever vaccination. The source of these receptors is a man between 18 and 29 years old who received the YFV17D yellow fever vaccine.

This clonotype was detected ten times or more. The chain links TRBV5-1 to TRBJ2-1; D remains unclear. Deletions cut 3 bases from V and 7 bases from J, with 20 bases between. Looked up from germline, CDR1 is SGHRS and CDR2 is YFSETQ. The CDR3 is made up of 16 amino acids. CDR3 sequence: CASSWALDPVGNEQFF. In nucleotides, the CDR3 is TGCGCCAGCAGCTGGGCCCTCGATCCGGTAGGGAATGAGCAGTTCTTC. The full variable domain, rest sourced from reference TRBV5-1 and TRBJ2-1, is KAGVTQTPRYLIKTRGQQVTLSCSPISGHRSVSWYQQTPGQGLQFLFEYFSETQRNKGNFPGRFSGRQFSNSRSEMNVSTLELGDSALYLCASSWALDPVGNEQFFGPGTRLTVL.

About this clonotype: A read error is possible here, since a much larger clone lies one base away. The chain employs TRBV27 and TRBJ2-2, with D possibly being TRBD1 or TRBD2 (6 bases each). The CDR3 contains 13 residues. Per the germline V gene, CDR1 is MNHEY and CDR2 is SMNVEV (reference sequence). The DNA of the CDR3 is TGTGCCAGCCGAAGGGGGGTAGGCGGGGAGCCGTTTTTT. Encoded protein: CASRRGVGGEPFF.

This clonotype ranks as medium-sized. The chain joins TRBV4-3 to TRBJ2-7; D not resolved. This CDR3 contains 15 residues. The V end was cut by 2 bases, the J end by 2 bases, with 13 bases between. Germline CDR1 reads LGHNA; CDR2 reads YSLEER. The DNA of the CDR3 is TGCGCCAGCAGCCAAACAACGGCTCCAACCTACGAGCAGTACTTC. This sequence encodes CASSQTTAPTYEQYF.

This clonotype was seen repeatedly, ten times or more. CDR3 protein: CASSPWGGVNTEAFF. The DNA of the CDR3 is TGCGCCAGCAGTCCTTGGGGGGGAGTGAACACTGAAGCTTTCTTT. The V call is TRBV5-1, the J call TRBJ1-1; D perhaps matches TRBD1 (5 bases). This CDR3 contains 15 residues. Germline CDR1 and CDR2: SGHRS and YFSETQ. The germline V and J ends were trimmed by 5 bases and 0 bases, with 14 bases remaining between them.

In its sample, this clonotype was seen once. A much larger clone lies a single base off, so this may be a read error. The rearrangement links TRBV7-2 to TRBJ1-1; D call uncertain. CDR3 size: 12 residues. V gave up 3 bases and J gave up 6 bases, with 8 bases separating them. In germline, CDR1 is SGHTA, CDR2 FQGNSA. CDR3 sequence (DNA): TGTGCCAGCAGCTTTGTAGATGCTGAAGCTTTCTTT. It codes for CASSFVDAEAFF.

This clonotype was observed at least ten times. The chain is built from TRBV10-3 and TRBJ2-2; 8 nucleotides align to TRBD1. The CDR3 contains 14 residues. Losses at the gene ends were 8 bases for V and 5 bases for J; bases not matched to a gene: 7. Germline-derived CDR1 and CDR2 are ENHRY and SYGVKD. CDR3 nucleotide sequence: TGTGCCATCCAGGACAGGGATGTGACCGGGGAGCTGTTTTTT. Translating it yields CAIQDRDVTGELFF.

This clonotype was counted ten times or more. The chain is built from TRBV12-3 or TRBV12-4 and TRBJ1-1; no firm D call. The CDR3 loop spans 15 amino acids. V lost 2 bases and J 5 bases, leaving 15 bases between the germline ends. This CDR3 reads CASSLQSGLRTEAFF. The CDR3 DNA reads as TGTGCCAGCAGTTTACAGTCCGGGCTTCGGACTGAAGCTTTCTTT.

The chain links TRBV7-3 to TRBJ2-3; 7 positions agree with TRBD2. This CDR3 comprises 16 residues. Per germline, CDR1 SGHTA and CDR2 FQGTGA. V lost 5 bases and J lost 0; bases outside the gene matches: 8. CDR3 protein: CASSAWGGSSTDTQYF. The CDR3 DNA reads TGTGCCAGCAGCGCCTGGGGGGGATCTAGCACAGATACGCAGTATTTT.

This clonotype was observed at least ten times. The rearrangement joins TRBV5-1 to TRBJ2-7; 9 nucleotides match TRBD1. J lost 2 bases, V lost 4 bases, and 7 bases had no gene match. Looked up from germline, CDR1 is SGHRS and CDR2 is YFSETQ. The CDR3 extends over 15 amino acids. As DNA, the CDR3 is TGCGCCAGCAGCCCGGGGGACAGGGTAACCTACGAGCAGTACTTC. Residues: CASSPGDRVTYEQYF.

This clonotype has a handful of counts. In nucleotides, the CDR3 is TGTGCCTGGACCTATGTCCTCTACAATGAGCAGTTCTTC. Protein product: CAWTYVLYNEQFF. The genes are TRBV30 and TRBJ2-1; no firm D call. CDR1 GTSNPN and CDR2 SVGIG come from the germline V gene (reference sequence). Trimming left V 4 bases short and J 3 bases short, with 10 bases between. The CDR3 is 13 residues long.

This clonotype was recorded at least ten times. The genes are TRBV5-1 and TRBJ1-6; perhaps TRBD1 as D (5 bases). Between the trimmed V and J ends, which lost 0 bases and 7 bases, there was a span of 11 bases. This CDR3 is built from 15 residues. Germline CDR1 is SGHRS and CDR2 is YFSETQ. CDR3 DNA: TGCGCCAGCAGCTTGGCTACCGGGGGGAATTCACCCCTCCACTTT. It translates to CASSLATGGNSPLHF.

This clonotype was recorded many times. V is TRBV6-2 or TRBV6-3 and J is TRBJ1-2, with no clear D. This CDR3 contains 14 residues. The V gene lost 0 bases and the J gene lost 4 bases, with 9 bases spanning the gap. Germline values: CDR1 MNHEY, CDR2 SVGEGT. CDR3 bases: TGTGCCAGCAGTTACTCTCGAGACGGCTATGGCTACACCTTC. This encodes CASSYSRDGYGYTF.

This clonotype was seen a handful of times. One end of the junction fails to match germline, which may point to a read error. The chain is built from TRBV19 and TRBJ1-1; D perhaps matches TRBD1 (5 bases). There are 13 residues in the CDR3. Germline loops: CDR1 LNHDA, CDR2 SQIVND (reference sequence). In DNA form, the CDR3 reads TGTGCCAGTAATATAGGGGCCGGCACTGAAGCTTTCTTT. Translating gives CASNIGAGTEAFF.

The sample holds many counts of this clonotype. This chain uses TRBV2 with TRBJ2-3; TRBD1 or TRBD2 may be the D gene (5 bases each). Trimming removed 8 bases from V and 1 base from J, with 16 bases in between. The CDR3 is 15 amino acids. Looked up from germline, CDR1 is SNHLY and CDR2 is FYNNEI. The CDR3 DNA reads TGTGCCAGCTTTCAAGCAGGGAGAGGCACAGATACGCAGTATTTT. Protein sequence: CASFQAGRGTDTQYF.

The CDR3 bases are TGTGCCAGCACCCGGGCGACTAGCGGGGGCACAGATACGCAGTATTTT. Amino acids: CASTRATSGGTDTQYF. This chain uses TRBV5-4 with TRBJ2-3, with TRBD2 identical over 11 bases. V was clipped by 6 bases and J by 1 base; unmatched bases: 7. Germline CDR1 is SGHNT and CDR2 is YYREEE (reference sequence). This CDR3 has 16 residues. The whole variable domain, remainder taken from reference TRBV5-4 and TRBJ2-3, is ETGVTQSPTHLIKTRGQQVTLRCSSQSGHNTVSWYQQALGQGPQFIFQYYREEENGRGNFPPRFSGLQFPNYSSELNVNALELDDSALYLCASTRATSGGTDTQYFGPGTRLTVL.

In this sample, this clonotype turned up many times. The CDR3 DNA is TGTGCCAGCAGCCAGGGGACAGGGGCCGGCTACACCTTC. Encoded protein: CASSQGTGAGYTF. This chain uses TRBV6-1 with TRBJ1-2; 10 bases map to TRBD1. Germline CDR1 reads MNHNS; CDR2 reads SASEGT. This CDR3 comprises 13 residues. V trimming: 6 bases; J trimming: 8 bases; junction bases outside the gene matches: 6.

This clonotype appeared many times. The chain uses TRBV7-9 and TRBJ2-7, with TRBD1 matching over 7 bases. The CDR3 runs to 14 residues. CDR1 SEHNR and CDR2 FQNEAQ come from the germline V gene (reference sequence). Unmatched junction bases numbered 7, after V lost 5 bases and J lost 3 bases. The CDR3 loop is CASSISTGNYEQYV. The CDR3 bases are TGTGCCAGCAGCATCTCGACAGGGAACTACGAGCAGTACGTC.

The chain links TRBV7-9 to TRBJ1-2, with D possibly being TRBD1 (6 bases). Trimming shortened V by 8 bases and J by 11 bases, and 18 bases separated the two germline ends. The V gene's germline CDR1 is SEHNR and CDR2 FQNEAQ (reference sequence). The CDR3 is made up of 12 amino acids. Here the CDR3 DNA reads TGTGCCAGCGCCAAGAACAGGGTAGGGTACACCTTC. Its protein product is CASAKNRVGYTF.

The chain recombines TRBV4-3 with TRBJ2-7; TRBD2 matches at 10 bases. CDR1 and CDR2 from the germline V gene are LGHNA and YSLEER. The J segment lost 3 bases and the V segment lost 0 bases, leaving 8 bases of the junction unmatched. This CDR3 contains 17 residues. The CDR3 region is CASSQEDIGLADYEQYF. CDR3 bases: TGCGCCAGCAGCCAAGAAGATATCGGACTAGCGGACTACGAGCAGTACTTC.

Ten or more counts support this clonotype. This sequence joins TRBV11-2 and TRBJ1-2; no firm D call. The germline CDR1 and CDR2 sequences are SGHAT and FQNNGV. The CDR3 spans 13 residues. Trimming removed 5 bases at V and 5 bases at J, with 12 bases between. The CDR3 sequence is CASSPVRTYGYTF. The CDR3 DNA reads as TGTGCCAGCAGCCCCGTCCGGACGTATGGCTACACCTTC.

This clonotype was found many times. The CDR3 protein is CASSQARQTGGETQYF. CDR3 sequence (DNA): TGCGCCAGCAGCCAAGCGAGACAGACCGGGGGGGAGACCCAGTACTTC. The J gene is TRBJ2-5, the V gene TRBV4-3, with 7 bases aligning to TRBD2. Germline-derived CDR1 and CDR2 are LGHNA and YSLEER. The ends lost 1 base at V and 5 bases at J; junction bases unmatched: 10. The CDR3 length is 16 residues.

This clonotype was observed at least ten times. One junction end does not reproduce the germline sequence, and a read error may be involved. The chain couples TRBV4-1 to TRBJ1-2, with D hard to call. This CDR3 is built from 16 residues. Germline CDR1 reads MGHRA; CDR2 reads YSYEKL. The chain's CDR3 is CASSQEITGQDYGCTF. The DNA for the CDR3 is TGCGCCAGCAGCCAAGAGATCACGGGCCAAGACTATGGCTGCACCTTC.

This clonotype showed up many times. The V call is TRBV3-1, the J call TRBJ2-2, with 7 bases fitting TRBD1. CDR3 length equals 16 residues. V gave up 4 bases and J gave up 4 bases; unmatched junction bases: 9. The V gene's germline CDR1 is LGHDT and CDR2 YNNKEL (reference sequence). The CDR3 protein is CASSPLGQVATGELFF. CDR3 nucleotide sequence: TGTGCCAGCAGCCCACTCGGACAGGTTGCCACCGGGGAGCTGTTTTTT.

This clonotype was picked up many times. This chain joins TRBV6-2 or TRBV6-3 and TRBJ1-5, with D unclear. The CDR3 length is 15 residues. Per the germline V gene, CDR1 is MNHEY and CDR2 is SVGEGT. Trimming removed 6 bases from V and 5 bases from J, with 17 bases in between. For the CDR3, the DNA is TGTGCCAGCAGGGACCCCACCGAGGGTTATCAGCCCCAGCATTTT. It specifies CASRDPTEGYQPQHF.

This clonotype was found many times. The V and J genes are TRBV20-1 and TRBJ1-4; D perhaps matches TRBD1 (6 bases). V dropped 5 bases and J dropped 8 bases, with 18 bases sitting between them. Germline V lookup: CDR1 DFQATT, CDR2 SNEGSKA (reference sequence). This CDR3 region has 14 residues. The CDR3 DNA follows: TGCAGTGCTCCCTCCAGGGGATCCCAGGAAAAACTGTTTTTT. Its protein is CSAPSRGSQEKLFF.

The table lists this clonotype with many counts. The CDR3, as DNA: TGTGCCAGCAGCCCCCAGACCGGGACAGGGGGCCCCGGGGAGCTGTTTTTT. It codes for CASSPQTGTGGPGELFF. This chain connects TRBV11-3 to TRBJ2-2; 12 positions match TRBD1. The length of the CDR3 is 17 residues. The J segment lost 6 bases and the V segment lost 5 bases, leaving 10 bases of the junction unmatched. CDR1 is SGHNT and CDR2 is YENEEA in the germline V gene. Together with reference TRBV11-3 and TRBJ2-2, the CDR3 gives the full variable domain: EAGVVQSPRYKIIEKKQPVAFWCNPISGHNTLYWYLQNLGQGPELLIRYENEEAVDDSQLPKDRFSAERLKGVDSTLKIQPAELGDSAVYLCASSPQTGTGGPGELFFGEGSRLTVL.

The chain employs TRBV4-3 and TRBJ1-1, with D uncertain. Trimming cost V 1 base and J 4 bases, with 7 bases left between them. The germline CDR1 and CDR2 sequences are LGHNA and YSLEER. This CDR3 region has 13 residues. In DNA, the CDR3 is TGCGCCAGCAGCCAAGGCGGAAGCACTGAAGCTTTCTTT. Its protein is CASSQGGSTEAFF.

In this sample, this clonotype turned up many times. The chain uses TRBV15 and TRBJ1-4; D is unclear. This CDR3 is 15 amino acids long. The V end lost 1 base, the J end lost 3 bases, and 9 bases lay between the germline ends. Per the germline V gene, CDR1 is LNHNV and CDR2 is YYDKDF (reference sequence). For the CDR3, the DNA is TGTGCCACCAGCAGAGGCAGTCACCCTAATGAAAAACTGTTTTTT. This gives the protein CATSRGSHPNEKLFF.

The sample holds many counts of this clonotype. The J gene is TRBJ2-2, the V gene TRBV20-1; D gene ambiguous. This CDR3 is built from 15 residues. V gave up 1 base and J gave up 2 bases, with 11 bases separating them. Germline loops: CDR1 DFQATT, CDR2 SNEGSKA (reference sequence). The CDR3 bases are TGCAGTGCTAGAGCCCGTGGAGTCAACACCGGGGAGCTGTTTTTT. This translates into CSARARGVNTGELFF.

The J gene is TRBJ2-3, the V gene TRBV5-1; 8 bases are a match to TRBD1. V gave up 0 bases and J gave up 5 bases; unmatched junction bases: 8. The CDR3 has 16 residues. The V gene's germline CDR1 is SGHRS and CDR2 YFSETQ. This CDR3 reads CASSLEKTGVLDTQYF. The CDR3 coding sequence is TGCGCCAGCAGCTTGGAAAAGACAGGGGTTTTAGATACGCAGTATTTT.

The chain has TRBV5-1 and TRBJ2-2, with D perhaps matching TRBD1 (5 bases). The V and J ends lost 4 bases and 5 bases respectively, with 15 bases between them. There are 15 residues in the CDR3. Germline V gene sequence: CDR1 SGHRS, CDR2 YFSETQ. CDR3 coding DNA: TGCGCCAGCAGCCCGCAGCAGGGAATTACCGGGGAGCTGTTTTTT. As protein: CASSPQQGITGELFF.

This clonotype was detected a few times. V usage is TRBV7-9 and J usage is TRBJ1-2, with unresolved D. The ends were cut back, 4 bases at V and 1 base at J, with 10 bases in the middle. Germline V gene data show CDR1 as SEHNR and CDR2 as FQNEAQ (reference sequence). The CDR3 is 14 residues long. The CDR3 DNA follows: TGTGCCAGCAGCTACGGCAGCCTTAACTATGGCTACACCTTC. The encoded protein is CASSYGSLNYGYTF.